What follows describes a single TCR beta chain. PCR used 60 Vbeta primers and 13 Jbeta primers. Assay used: immunoSEQ multiplex PCR; TCRdb lists only in-frame clones, some missing. Found here are about 160,000 clones, roughly 78% of them singletons; the top ten hold 7% to 7.5%. These data come from a study of cytomegalovirus exposure and HLA in healthy donors. The ends were cut back, 2 bases at V and 2 bases at J, with 12 bases in the middle. This CDR3 has 15 residues. Germline CDR1 and CDR2: ENHRY and SYGVKD. The chain uses TRBV10-3 and TRBJ1-2; D is unclear. Sequenced material: PBMCs. The source of this sequence is a man aged 35-49 years in good health and CMV-seropositive. CDR3 sequence: CAISEGRVANYGYTF. CDR3 coding DNA: TGTGCCATCAGTGAGGGCCGGGTGGCGAACTATGGCTACACCTTC.